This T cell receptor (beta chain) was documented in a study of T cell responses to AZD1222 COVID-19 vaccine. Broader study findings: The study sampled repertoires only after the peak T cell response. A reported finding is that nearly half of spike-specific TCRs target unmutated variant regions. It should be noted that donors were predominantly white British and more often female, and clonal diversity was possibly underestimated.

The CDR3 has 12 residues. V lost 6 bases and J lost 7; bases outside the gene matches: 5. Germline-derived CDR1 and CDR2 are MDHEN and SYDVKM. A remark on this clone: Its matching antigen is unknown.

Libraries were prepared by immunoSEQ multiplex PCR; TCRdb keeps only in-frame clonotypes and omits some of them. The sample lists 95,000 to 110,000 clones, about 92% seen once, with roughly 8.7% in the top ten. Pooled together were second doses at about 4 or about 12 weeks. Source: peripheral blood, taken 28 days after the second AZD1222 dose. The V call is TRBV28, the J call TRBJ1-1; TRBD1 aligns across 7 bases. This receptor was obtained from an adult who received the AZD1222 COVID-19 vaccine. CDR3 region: CASRLQGFEAFF. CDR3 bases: TGTGCCAGCAGATTACAGGGGTTTGAAGCTTTCTTT.